This T cell receptor (beta chain) was profiled in a study of cytomegalovirus exposure and HLA in healthy donors. Study-wide findings and caveats: Trimming of TCR beta V- and J-genes showed a link, identified in a later analysis, to a missense DCLRE1C variant. The study recorded 150 to 200 TCR beta chains that were cytomegalovirus-associated.

Germline V CDR1 and CDR2: SGHRS, YFSETQ. With 4 bases clipped from V and 7 bases from J, the junction kept 5 bases outside the gene matches. This CDR3 is built from 14 residues. 60 Vbeta and 13 Jbeta primers were used in PCR. Some clones are missing from TCRdb's copy, which holds only in-frame ones; the method was immunoSEQ multiplex PCR. Seen here are more than 100,000 clones, 15% observed once, and the top ten hold 1.5% to 2%. This clone has only a few counts. No antigen is known for it. The receptor's source is a woman under 30 in good health and CMV-seronegative. This rearrangement joins TRBV5-1 to TRBJ1-6; 7 nucleotides align to TRBD1. Sequenced material: PBMCs. CDR3 in DNA: TGCGCCAGCAGCCTGGACAGGTCGAATTCACCCCTCCACTTT. Encoded protein: CASSLDRSNSPLHF.